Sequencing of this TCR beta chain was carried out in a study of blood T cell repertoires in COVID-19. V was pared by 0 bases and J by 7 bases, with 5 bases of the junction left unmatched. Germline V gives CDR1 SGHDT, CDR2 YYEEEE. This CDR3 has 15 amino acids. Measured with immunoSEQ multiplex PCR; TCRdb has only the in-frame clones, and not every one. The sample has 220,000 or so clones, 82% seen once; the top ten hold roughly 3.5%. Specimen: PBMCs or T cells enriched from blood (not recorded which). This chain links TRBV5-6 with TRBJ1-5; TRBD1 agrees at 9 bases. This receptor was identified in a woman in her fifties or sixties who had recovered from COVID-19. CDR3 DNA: TGTGCCAGCAGCTTGGGATTGGACAGGGGACAGCCCCAGCATTTT. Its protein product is CASSLGLDRGQPQHF.